The 8 T cell receptor beta chains in this list originate from one sample, sequenced in a study of cytomegalovirus exposure and HLA in healthy donors. The PCR used 60 Vbeta and 13 Jbeta primers. Profiling relied on immunoSEQ multiplex PCR, and the TCRdb table lists in-frame clones only, not all of them. The sample has under 150,000 clones; 70% to 85% are singletons. Sequencing was done on a sample of PBMCs. These TCRs come from a woman aged 55-69 years in good health and CMV-seropositive.

The rearrangement joins TRBV5-1 to TRBJ2-2; 8 bases agree with TRBD1. This CDR3 spans 16 amino acids. In germline, CDR1 is SGHRS, CDR2 YFSETQ. Trimming at V came to 3 bases and at J to 3 bases, leaving 7 bases not matched to a gene. The CDR3 protein is CASSSRTGLDTGELFF. The CDR3 DNA sequence: TGCGCCAGCAGCTCCCGGACAGGGTTGGACACCGGGGAGCTGTTTTTT. The whole variable domain, filled in from reference TRBV5-1 and TRBJ2-2, reads KAGVTQTPRYLIKTRGQQVTLSCSPISGHRSVSWYQQTPGQGLQFLFEYFSETQRNKGNFPGRFSGRQFSNSRSEMNVSTLELGDSALYLCASSSRTGLDTGELFFGEGSRLTVL.

CDR3 DNA sequence: TGTGCCAGCAGCCTTCGGGCTGAAGCTTTCTTT. It specifies CASSLRAEAFF. The chain employs TRBV13 and TRBJ1-1; D remains unclear. This CDR3 comprises 11 residues. Germline CDR1 reads PRHDT; CDR2 reads FYEKMQ (reference sequence). The V and J ends lost 5 bases and 6 bases respectively, with 7 bases between them.

The chain joins TRBV1 to TRBJ1-2; TRBD1, the table's D call, lacks a check against the DNA. TRBV1 is described as a pseudogene. The length of the CDR3 is 15 residues. The CDR3 sequence is CTSSPWQGVRYGYTF. CDR3 sequence (DNA): TGCACCAGCAGCCCCTGGCAGGGGGTTAGATATGGCTACACCTTC.

The J gene is TRBJ1-3, the V gene TRBV18; D remains unclear. Trimming took 0 bases from V and 4 from J, leaving 7 bases between them. Germline V lookup: CDR1 KGHSH, CDR2 LQKENI. This CDR3 has 14 amino acids. CDR3 amino acids: CASSPPLPGNTIYF. The CDR3 coding sequence is TGTGCCAGCTCACCACCACTCCCGGGAAACACCATATATTTT.

The J gene is TRBJ1-2, the V gene TRBV27; no definite D call. The V and J ends lost 0 bases and 4 bases respectively, with 15 bases between them. CDR1 is MNHEY, CDR2 SMNVEV, per germline (reference sequence). This CDR3 spans 16 amino acids. The CDR3 DNA is TGTGCCAGCAGTTTATCGGCACAGATGCTTTTCTATGGCTACACCTTC. This sequence encodes CASSLSAQMLFYGYTF.

The chain employs TRBV10-3 and TRBJ1-5; D possibly corresponds to TRBD1 (5 bases). From germline, CDR1 is ENHRY and CDR2 SYGVKD. The V end lost 3 bases, the J end lost 7 bases, and 13 bases lay between the germline ends. This CDR3 has 14 residues. The DNA of the CDR3 is TGTGCCATCAGTGAACGGGGGAGGATCCAGCCCCAGCATTTT. Protein product: CAISERGRIQPQHF.

This clone was counted a single time. V usage is TRBV12-5 and J usage is TRBJ2-1; possible D gene TRBD2, 6 bases. Germline loops: CDR1 LGHNT, CDR2 FRNRAP. The CDR3 is 15 amino acids. V was cut by 3 bases and J by 1 base, with 10 bases left in between. The CDR3, as DNA: TGTGCTAGTGGTTTTCGGGGACTTTCCTACAATGAGCAGTTCTTC. Translation: CASGFRGLSYNEQFF.

The chain uses TRBV4-1 and TRBJ1-4; TRBD1 might be the D (5 bases). CDR3 length: 17 residues. Trimming took 1 base from V and 0 from J, leaving 12 bases between them. CDR1 MGHRA and CDR2 YSYEKL come from the germline V gene. The DNA for the CDR3 is TGCGCCAGCAGCCAAGGCTCCGGGGGGTCAACTAATGAAAAACTGTTTTTT. It specifies CASSQGSGGSTNEKLFF.